The source of this TCR beta chain is a study of cytomegalovirus exposure and HLA in healthy donors. The CDR3 runs to 16 residues. The germline gives CDR1 MDHEN, CDR2 SYDVKM. V was trimmed by 1 base and J by 6 bases, leaving 19 bases between them. PCR involved 60 Vbeta and 13 Jbeta primers. Per the study methods: An analysis performed later counted 74 million or so unique TCR beta chains (around 10 million of them shared). TCRdb keeps only in-frame clones here, not all; method: immunoSEQ multiplex PCR. Clonal size and the V and J genes are those of that table, whereas D and trimming came from the DNA. The table includes some 120,000 clones, about 86% detected once.

This TCR was sampled from a woman between 25 and 40 years old in good health and CMV-seronegative. Sequenced: PBMCs. The chain joins TRBV28 to TRBJ2-7, with TRBD1 as a possible D gene (6 bases). CDR3 residues: CASSLFPGVIGSEQYF. As DNA, the CDR3 is TGTGCCAGCAGTTTATTTCCAGGGGTGATAGGCAGCGAGCAGTACTTC.